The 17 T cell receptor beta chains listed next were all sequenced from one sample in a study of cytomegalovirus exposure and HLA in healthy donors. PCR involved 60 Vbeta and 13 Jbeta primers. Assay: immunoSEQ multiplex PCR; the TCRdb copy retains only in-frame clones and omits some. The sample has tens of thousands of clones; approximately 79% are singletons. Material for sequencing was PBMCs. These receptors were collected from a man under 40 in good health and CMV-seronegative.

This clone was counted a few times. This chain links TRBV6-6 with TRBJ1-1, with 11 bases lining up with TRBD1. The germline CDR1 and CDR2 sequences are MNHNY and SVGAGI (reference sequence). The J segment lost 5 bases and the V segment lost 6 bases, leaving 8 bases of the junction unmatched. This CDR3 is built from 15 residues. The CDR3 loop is CASRDRTGGDTEAFF. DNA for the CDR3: TGTGCCAGCAGAGACCGGACAGGGGGCGATACTGAAGCTTTCTTT.

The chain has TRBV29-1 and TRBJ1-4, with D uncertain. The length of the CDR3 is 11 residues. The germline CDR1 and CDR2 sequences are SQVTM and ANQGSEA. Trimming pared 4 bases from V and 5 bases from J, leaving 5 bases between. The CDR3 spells CSVGQNEKLFF. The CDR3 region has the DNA TGCAGCGTTGGGCAGAATGAAAAACTGTTTTTT.

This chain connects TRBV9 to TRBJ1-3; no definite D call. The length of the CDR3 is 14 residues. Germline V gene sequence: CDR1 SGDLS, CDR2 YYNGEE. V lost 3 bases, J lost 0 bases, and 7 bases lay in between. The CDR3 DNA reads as TGTGCCAGCAGCGGGGAGGTCTCTGGAAACACCATATATTTT. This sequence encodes CASSGEVSGNTIYF.

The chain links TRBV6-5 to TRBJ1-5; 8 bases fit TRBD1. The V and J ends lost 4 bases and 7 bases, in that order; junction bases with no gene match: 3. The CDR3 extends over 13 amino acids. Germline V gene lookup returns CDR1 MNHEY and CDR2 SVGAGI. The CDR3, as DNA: TGTGCCAGCAGTTTCAGGGGGCGGCAGCCCCAGCATTTT. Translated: CASSFRGRQPQHF.

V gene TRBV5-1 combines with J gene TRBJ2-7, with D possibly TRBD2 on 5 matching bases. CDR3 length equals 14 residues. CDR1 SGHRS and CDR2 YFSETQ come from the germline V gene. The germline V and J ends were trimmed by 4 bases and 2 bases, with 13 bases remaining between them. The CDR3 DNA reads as TGCGCCAGCAGCCCCTCCGGGGTTCCCTACGAGCAGTACTTC. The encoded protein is CASSPSGVPYEQYF.

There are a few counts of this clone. CDR3: CASSLLQGARTEAFF. In DNA form, the CDR3 reads TGTGCCAGCAGTTTATTACAGGGGGCCCGCACTGAAGCTTTCTTT. V gene TRBV28 combines with J gene TRBJ1-1, with TRBD1 matching 9 bases. CDR3 length equals 15 residues. Germline-derived CDR1 and CDR2 are MDHEN and SYDVKM. V dropped 1 base and J dropped 4; count of bases not matched to a gene: 4.

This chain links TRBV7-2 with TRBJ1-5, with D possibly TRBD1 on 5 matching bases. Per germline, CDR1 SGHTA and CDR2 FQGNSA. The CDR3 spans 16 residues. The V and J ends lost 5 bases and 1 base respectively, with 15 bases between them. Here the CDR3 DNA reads TGTGCCAGCAGCCCTGAAGGGGCAGTAAGCAATCAGCCCCAGCATTTT. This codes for CASSPEGAVSNQPQHF.

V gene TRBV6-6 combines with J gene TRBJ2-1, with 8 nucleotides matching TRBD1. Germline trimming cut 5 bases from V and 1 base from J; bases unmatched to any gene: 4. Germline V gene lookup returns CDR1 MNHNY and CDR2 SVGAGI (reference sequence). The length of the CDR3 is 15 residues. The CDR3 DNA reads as TGTGCCAGCAGTCGAACAGGGGGATCCTACAATGAGCAGTTCTTC. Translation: CASSRTGGSYNEQFF.

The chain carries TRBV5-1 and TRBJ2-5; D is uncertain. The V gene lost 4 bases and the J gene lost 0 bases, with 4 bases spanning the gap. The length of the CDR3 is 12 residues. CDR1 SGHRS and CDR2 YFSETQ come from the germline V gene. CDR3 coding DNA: TGCGCCAGCAGCCAAAACCAAGAGACCCAGTACTTC. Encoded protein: CASSQNQETQYF.

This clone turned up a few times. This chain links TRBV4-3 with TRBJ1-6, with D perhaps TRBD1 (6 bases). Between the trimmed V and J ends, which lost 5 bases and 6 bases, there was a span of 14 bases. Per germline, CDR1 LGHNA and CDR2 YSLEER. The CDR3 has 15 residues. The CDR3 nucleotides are TGCGCCAGCAGCGTTACGGGACACCCTAATTCACCCCTCCACTTT. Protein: CASSVTGHPNSPLHF.

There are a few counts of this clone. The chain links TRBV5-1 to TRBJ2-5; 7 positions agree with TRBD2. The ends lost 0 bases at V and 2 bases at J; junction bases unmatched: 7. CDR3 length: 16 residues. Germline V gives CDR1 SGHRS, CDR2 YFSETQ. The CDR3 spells CASSLAQGGGQETQYF. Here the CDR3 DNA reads TGCGCCAGCAGCTTGGCTCAAGGCGGGGGACAAGAGACCCAGTACTTC.

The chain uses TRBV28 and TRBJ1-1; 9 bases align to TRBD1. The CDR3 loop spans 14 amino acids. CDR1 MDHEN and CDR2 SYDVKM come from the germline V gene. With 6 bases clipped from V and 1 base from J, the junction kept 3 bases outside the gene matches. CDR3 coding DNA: TGTGCCAGCAGACGACAGGGGGGGAACACTGAAGCTTTCTTT. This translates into CASRRQGGNTEAFF.

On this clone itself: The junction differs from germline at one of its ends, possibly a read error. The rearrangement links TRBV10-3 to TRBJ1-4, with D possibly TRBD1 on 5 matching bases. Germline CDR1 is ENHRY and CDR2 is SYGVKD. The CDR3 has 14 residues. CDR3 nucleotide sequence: TGTGCCATCAGTGAGTCGGGGCCTAATGAAAGACTGTTTTTT. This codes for CAISESGPNERLFF.

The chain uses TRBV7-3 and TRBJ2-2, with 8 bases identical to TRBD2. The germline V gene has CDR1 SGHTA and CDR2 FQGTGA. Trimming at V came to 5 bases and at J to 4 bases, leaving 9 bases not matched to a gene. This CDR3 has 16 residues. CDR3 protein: CASSPGRGGLTGELFF. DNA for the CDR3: TGTGCCAGCAGCCCCGGTCGGGGGGGGCTCACCGGGGAGCTGTTTTTT.

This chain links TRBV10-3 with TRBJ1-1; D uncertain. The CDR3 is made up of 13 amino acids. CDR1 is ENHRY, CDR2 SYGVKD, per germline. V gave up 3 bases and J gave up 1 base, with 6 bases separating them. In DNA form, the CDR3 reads TGTGCCATCAGTGATCGGTCGAACACTGAAGCTTTCTTT. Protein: CAISDRSNTEAFF.

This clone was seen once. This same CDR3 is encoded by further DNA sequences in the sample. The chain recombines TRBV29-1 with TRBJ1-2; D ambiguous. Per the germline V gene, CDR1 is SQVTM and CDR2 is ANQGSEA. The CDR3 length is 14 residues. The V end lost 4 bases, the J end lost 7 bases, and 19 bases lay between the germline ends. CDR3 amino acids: CSVGPGTGVSGYTF. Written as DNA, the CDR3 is TGCAGCGTTGGCCCGGGCACCGGGGTATCTGGCTACACCTTC.

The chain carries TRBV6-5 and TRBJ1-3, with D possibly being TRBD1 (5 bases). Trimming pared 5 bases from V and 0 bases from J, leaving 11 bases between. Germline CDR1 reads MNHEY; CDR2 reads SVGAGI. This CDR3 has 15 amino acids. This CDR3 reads CASSTGLLSGNTIYF. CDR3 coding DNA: TGTGCCAGCAGTACGGGACTCCTCTCTGGAAACACCATATATTTT.